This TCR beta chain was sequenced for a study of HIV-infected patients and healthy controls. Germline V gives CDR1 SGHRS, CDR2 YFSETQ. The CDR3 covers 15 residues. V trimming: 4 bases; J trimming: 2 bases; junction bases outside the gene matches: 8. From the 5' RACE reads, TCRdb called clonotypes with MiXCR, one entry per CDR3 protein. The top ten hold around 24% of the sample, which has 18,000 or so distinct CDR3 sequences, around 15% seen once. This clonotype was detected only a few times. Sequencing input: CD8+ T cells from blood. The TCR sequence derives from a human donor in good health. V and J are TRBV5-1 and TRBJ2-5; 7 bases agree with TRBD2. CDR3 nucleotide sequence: TGCGCCAGCAGCGGCGGCGGGGGACGGCAAGAGACCCAGTACTTC. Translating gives CASSGGGGRQETQYF.